This TCR beta chain stems from a study of cytomegalovirus exposure and HLA in healthy donors. As for the study in general: Of the donors genotyped, 300 to 500 in all, about 81% fell in the Caucasian-associated ancestry cluster.

Study-wide points: In a later analysis, TCR beta V- and J-gene trimming was associated with a missense DCLRE1C variant. Another analysis was done later, and it associated around 15,000 TCR beta sequences with HLA alleles at 0.05 false discovery rate.

This PCR relied on a set of 60 Vbeta primers and 13 Jbeta primers. How the authors handled the data: Roughly 9.9 million shared chains were among the roughly 78 million unique TCR beta chains that a later analysis counted. Profiled with immunoSEQ multiplex PCR; TCRdb holds only in-frame clones, not every one. That table furnishes V, J and clone size, whereas the DNA furnished D and trimming. The table lists 65,000 to 90,000 clones, approximately 82% of them singletons. CDR1 and CDR2 (germline): SGHDT, YYEEEE. The CDR3 is 15 residues long. The junction had 5 bases not matched to a gene; V was cut back by 0 bases and J by 2 bases. A remark on this clone: Its matching antigen is unknown.

This sequence joins TRBV5-6 and TRBJ2-7; 7 bases align to TRBD2. The sequencing input was PBMCs. This TCR was sampled from a young man in good health and CMV-seronegative. The CDR3 is CASSLGGGSAYEQYF. Here the CDR3 DNA reads TGTGCCAGCAGCTTGGGGGGGGGATCCGCCTACGAGCAGTACTTC.